The clone carrying this T cell receptor (beta chain) was seen only a few times. One entry per CDR3 protein results from TCRdb running MiXCR on the RT-PCR reads. Among roughly 700,000 distinct CDR3 sequences, roughly 13% were seen once, and the ten largest hold 5.5% to 7%. This entry comes from a study of response to subunit inactivated influenza vaccine. This CDR3 is 14 amino acids long. Looked up from germline, CDR1 is SNHLY and CDR2 is FYNNEI. The J segment lost 5 bases and the V segment lost 4 bases, leaving 7 bases of the junction unmatched. V usage is TRBV2 and J usage is TRBJ2-5; TRBD1 aligns across 7 bases. The TCR originated in a man over 45 who received an inactivated influenza vaccine. The input for sequencing was PBMCs from blood, taken 14 to 15 days before vaccination. CDR3 sequence (DNA): TGTGCCAGCAGTGGACAGGGTATCGGTGAGACCCAGTACTTC. Translation gives CASSGQGIGETQYF.